Listed below are T cell receptor beta chains from one sample, sequenced in a study of OX40 agonist ivuxolimab in advanced cancers. Profiled with immunoSEQ multiplex PCR; TCRdb holds only in-frame clones, not every one. The table shows 70,000 or so clones, with about nine tenths occurring only once. The sample here was CD4+ or CD8+ T cells sorted from blood, taken in a trial of the OX40 agonist ivuxolimab. The receptors here all came from an adult with an advanced solid tumor such as melanoma, head and neck, liver or kidney cancer. CDR3s include the opening cysteine and the closing phenylalanine or tryptophan. Each record gives: CDR3 DNA, CDR3 protein, clone size, V gene, D gene, J gene. The D gene is left open where the match is weak. A row's size may be missing; if present it is once, few, many or a size class.

CDR3 DNA: TGCGCCAGCAGCTTTCGACAGGGGTCACGCACAGATACGCAGTATTTT
CDR3 protein: CASSFRQGSRTDTQYF
clone size: few
V gene: TRBV5-1
D gene: TRBD1
J gene: TRBJ2-3

CDR3 DNA: TGTGCCAGCTCTTTGGCTAGCGGGGGACACACAGATACGCAGTATTTT
CDR3 protein: CASSLASGGHTDTQYF
clone size: NA
V gene: TRBV7-2
D gene: TRBD2
J gene: TRBJ2-3

CDR3 DNA: TGTGCCAGCAGAGGGACAGGGAGCTCACCCCTCCACTTT
CDR3 protein: CASRGTGSSPLHF
clone size: NA
V gene: TRBV6-6
D gene: TRBD1
J gene: TRBJ1-6

CDR3 DNA: TGTGCCAGTAGTCGTCTTGACAGGGAGGGTTCAGATACGCAGTATTTT
CDR3 protein: CASSRLDREGSDTQYF
clone size: NA
V gene: TRBV19
D gene: NA
J gene: TRBJ2-3

CDR3 DNA: TGTGCCAGCACCCAGGGATTGGGTCCAGGGGATAGCAATCAGCCCCAGCATTTT
CDR3 protein: CASTQGLGPGDSNQPQHF
clone size: NA
V gene: TRBV2
D gene: NA
J gene: TRBJ1-5

CDR3 DNA: TGTGCCAGCAGTTACCAGACCCATCAGCCCCAGCATTTT
CDR3 protein: CASSYQTHQPQHF
clone size: NA
V gene: TRBV6-5
D gene: NA
J gene: TRBJ1-5

CDR3 DNA: TGTGCCAGCATCCGTAGGACAGGCGGATCAGCCCAGCATTTT
CDR3 protein: CASIRRTGGSAQHF
clone size: NA
V gene: TRBV28
D gene: TRBD1
J gene: TRBJ1-5

CDR3 DNA: TGTGCCTGGAGTGTAGCCCCGGGGGCCGGGGAGCTGTTTTTT
CDR3 protein: CAWSVAPGAGELFF
clone size: NA
V gene: TRBV30
D gene: NA
J gene: TRBJ2-2

CDR3 DNA: TGTGCCAGCAGCGTAGCGGGACTAGCGGGAGACACAGATACGCAGTATTTT
CDR3 protein: CASSVAGLAGDTDTQYF
clone size: NA
V gene: TRBV9
D gene: TRBD2
J gene: TRBJ2-3

CDR3 DNA: TGTGCCAGCAGTCAAAGACAGGATAATTCACCCCTCCACTTT
CDR3 protein: CASSQRQDNSPLHF
clone size: few
V gene: TRBV6-5
D gene: NA
J gene: TRBJ1-6

CDR3 DNA: TGTGCCAGCAGCCAGATGGACGGGAACACTGAAGCTTTCTTT
CDR3 protein: CASSQMDGNTEAFF
clone size: NA
V gene: TRBV9
D gene: NA
J gene: TRBJ1-1

CDR3 DNA: TGTGCCAGCAGTTTAGGGGCAGCCTATGGCTACACCTTC
CDR3 protein: CASSLGAAYGYTF
clone size: NA
V gene: TRBV28
D gene: NA
J gene: TRBJ1-2

CDR3 DNA: TGCGCCAGCAGAACCGGGACAGGGTTCACCGGGGAGCTGTTTTTT
CDR3 protein: CASRTGTGFTGELFF
clone size: NA
V gene: TRBV5-1
D gene: TRBD1
J gene: TRBJ2-2

CDR3 DNA: TGCGCCAGCAGCTTGGATGGACAGGGGAACACTGAAGCTTTCTTT
CDR3 protein: CASSLDGQGNTEAFF
clone size: NA
V gene: TRBV5-1
D gene: TRBD1
J gene: TRBJ1-1

CDR3 DNA: TGTGCCAGTAGTATATCGACAGTCTCCTATAATTCACCCCTCCACTTT
CDR3 protein: CASSISTVSYNSPLHF
clone size: NA
V gene: TRBV19
D gene: NA
J gene: TRBJ1-6

CDR3 DNA: TGCGCCAGCAGCCAAGATCTGGGCCACGAGCAGTACTTC
CDR3 protein: CASSQDLGHEQYF
clone size: NA
V gene: TRBV4-3
D gene: NA
J gene: TRBJ2-7

CDR3 DNA: TGCGCCAGCAGCTTCGTAGCGGGCTCTGGGGCCAACGTCCTGACTTTC
CDR3 protein: CASSFVAGSGANVLTF
clone size: NA
V gene: TRBV5-1
D gene: TRBD2
J gene: TRBJ2-6

CDR3 DNA: TGCGCCAGCAGCCAGCGGACAGGCCGCACAGATACGCAGTATTTT
CDR3 protein: CASSQRTGRTDTQYF
clone size: NA
V gene: TRBV4-3
D gene: TRBD1
J gene: TRBJ2-3

CDR3 DNA: TGTGCCAGCCAAGGTGGATTAGAGACCCAGTACTTC
CDR3 protein: CASQGGLETQYF
clone size: NA
V gene: TRBV13
D gene: NA
J gene: TRBJ2-5

CDR3 DNA: TGTGCCAGTAGTACCGACAGGGGAGGGATAAAGACCCAGTACTTC
CDR3 protein: CASSTDRGGIKTQYF
clone size: NA
V gene: TRBV19
D gene: NA
J gene: TRBJ2-5

CDR3 DNA: TGTGCCAGCAAACTAGAGCGGGGGGGTCGGGAGACCCAGTACTTC
CDR3 protein: CASKLERGGRETQYF
clone size: NA
V gene: TRBV2
D gene: TRBD2
J gene: TRBJ2-5

CDR3 DNA: TGCGCCAGCAGCCAAGATTCAGGACCCCTCGGTGAGCAGTTCTTC
CDR3 protein: CASSQDSGPLGEQFF
clone size: NA
V gene: TRBV4-3
D gene: NA
J gene: TRBJ2-1

CDR3 DNA: TGTGCCAGCAGCCCAGGCAGGGGGACGGGGAGCTCTGGAAACACCATATATTTT
CDR3 protein: CASSPGRGTGSSGNTIYF
clone size: NA
V gene: TRBV7-9
D gene: TRBD1
J gene: TRBJ1-3

CDR3 DNA: TGTGCCAGCTCACCACCTTCACAGACCTACGAGCAGTACTTC
CDR3 protein: CASSPPSQTYEQYF
clone size: NA
V gene: TRBV18
D gene: NA
J gene: TRBJ2-7

CDR3 DNA: TGTGCCAGCTCACCACCGGGACAGCCTTACGAGCAGTACTTC
CDR3 protein: CASSPPGQPYEQYF
clone size: NA
V gene: TRBV18
D gene: TRBD1
J gene: TRBJ2-7

CDR3 DNA: TGTGCCAGTACATTACGTTGGGGGGGCCAAGGTGGGAAGACCAAAAACATTCAGTACTTC
CDR3 protein: CASTLRWGGQGGKTKNIQYF
clone size: NA
V gene: TRBV19
D gene: NA
J gene: TRBJ2-4

CDR3 DNA: TGTGCCTGGAGTGTACAACAGGGGACTAATGAAAAACTGTTTTTT
CDR3 protein: CAWSVQQGTNEKLFF
clone size: NA
V gene: TRBV30
D gene: TRBD1
J gene: TRBJ1-4

CDR3 DNA: TGCGCCAGCAGCCTCCGGCCCTTCGGGTCGAACACTGAAGCTTTCTTT
CDR3 protein: CASSLRPFGSNTEAFF
clone size: NA
V gene: TRBV5-1
D gene: NA
J gene: TRBJ1-1

CDR3 DNA: TGTGCCTGGAGTGAGGGGCTAGCGGGAGCCACAGATACGCAGTATTTT
CDR3 protein: CAWSEGLAGATDTQYF
clone size: NA
V gene: TRBV30
D gene: TRBD2
J gene: TRBJ2-3

CDR3 DNA: TGTGCCAGCAGTTCAGGGGCGAACACCGGGGAGCTGTTTTTT
CDR3 protein: CASSSGANTGELFF
clone size: NA
V gene: TRBV2
D gene: NA
J gene: TRBJ2-2

CDR3 DNA: TGCGCCAGCAGCGAACATACTAGCGGGGGGTACGAGCAGTACTTC
CDR3 protein: CASSEHTSGGYEQYF
clone size: NA
V gene: TRBV4-1
D gene: TRBD2
J gene: TRBJ2-7

CDR3 DNA: TGTGCCAGCTCACCAGAGGGGGCACATATCTCTGGGGCCAACGTCCTGACTTTC
CDR3 protein: CASSPEGAHISGANVLTF
clone size: NA
V gene: TRBV18
D gene: TRBD1
J gene: TRBJ2-6